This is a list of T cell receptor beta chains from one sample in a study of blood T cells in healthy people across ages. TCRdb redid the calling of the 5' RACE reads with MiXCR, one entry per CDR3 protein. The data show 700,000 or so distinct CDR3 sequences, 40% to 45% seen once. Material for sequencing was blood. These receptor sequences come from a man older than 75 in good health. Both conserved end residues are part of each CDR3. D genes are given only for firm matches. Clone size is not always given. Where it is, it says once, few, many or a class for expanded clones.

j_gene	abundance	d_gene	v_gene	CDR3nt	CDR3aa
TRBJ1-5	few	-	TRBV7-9	TGTGCCAGCAGCTCCGGGGGAGGGGGACCGAATCAGCCCCAGCATTTT	CASSSGGGGPNQPQHF
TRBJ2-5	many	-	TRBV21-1	TGTGCCAGCAGCAAAGCCCAGGGGGAGACCCAGTACTTC	CASSKAQGETQYF
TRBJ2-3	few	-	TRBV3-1	TGTGCCAGCAGCCAAGAAGGAGTGGGCGGGACTAGCACAGATACGCAGTATTTT	CASSQEGVGGTSTDTQYF
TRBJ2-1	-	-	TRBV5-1	TGCGCCAGCAGCATCCAAGTTGGTGAGCAGTTCTTC	CASSIQVGEQFF
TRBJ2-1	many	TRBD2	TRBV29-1	TGCAGCGCAATCGGGACTAGCGTAGAGCAGTTCTTC	CSAIGTSVEQFF
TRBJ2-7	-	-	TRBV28	TGTGCCAGCAGTTTGGTAGCGCGCTTGAGGGAGCAGTACTTC	CASSLVARLREQYF
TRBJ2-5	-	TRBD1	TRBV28	TGTGCCAACATGTCACAGGGGGACGAGACCCAGTACTTC	CANMSQGDETQYF
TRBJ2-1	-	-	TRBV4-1	TGCGCCAGCAGCGCTACAGGGAGCTCCTACGATGAGCAGTTCTTC	CASSATGSSYDEQFF
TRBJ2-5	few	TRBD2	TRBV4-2	TGTGCCAGCAGCTTTACATCTAGCGGGGGGCCACAAGAGACCCAGTACTTC	CASSFTSSGGPQETQYF
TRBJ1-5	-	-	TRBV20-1	TGCAGTGCCGGACGCCCCTCATTGGGGAATCAGCCCCAGCATTTT	CSAGRPSLGNQPQHF
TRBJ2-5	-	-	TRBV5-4	TGTGCCAGCAGCGGGACAACCACAGGGACGCAAGAGACCCAGTACTTC	CASSGTTTGTQETQYF
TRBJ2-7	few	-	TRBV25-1	TGTGCCAGCAGTGAGGGCGGTTGGGGCTACGAGCAGTACTTC	CASSEGGWGYEQYF
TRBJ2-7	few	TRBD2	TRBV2	TGTGCCAGCAGTGAAATAGCGGGGAGCTCCTACGAGCAGTACTTC	CASSEIAGSSYEQYF
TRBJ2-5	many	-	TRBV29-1	TGCAGCGTTGATATTCCCAGCGGGCAAGAGACCCAGTACTTC	CSVDIPSGQETQYF
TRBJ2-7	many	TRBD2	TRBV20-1	TGCAGTGCTAGAAAACTAGCGGACTCCTACGAGCAGTACTTC	CSARKLADSYEQYF
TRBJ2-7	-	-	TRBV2	TGTGCCAGCAGTGAGGGAGGACTGGGGGGTTACGAGCAGTACTTC	CASSEGGLGGYEQYF
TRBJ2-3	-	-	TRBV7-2	TGTGCCAGCAGCTTAGGGTCCCCAGATACGCAGTATTTT	CASSLGSPDTQYF
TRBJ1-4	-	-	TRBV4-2	TGTGCCAGCAGCCAATCTGCAAGAGGGGGGGGTGAAAAACTGTTTTTT	CASSQSARGGGEKLFF
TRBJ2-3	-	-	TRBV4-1	TGCGCCAGCAGCCAAACCTTAACTAGCAGGGGCACAGATACGCAGTATTTT	CASSQTLTSRGTDTQYF
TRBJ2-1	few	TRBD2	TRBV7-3	TGTGCCAGCAGCCCCAGCGGGAGAAGGTCCTACAATGAGCAGTTCTTC	CASSPSGRRSYNEQFF
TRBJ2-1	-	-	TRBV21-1	TGTGCCAGCAGCAAAGACGAGGTCGGGCAGTTCTTC	CASSKDEVGQFF
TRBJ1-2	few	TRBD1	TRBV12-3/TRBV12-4	TGTGCCAGCAGGCCGACAGGGACGGATGGCTACACCTTC	CASRPTGTDGYTF
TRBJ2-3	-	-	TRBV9	TGTGCCAGCAGCCAACAGGCGGTAGATACGCAGTATTTT	CASSQQAVDTQYF
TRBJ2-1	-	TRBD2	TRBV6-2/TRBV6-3	TGTGCCAGCAGTTACACTAGCGGGAGAGGTGGTGGTGAGCAGTTCTTC	CASSYTSGRGGGEQFF
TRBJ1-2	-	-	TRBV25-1	TGTGCCAGCAGCAAGACGGAGAACTATGGCTACACCTTC	CASSKTENYGYTF
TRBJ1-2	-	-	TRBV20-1	TGCAGTGCTAGAGAAGGGAGGATCTATGGCTACACCTTC	CSAREGRIYGYTF
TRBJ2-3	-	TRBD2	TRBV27	TGTGCCAGCAGAGGACTAGCGGGGGGGCGGGGAGATACGCAGTATTTT	CASRGLAGGRGDTQYF
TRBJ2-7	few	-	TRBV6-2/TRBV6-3	TGTGCCAGCAGTCAAATTGGGTCAACAGGTTCGTACTTC	CASSQIGSTGSYF
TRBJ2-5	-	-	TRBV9	TGTGCCAGCAGCGTAGCTATGGTGGGGTCCGGCCAAGAGACCCAGTACTTC	CASSVAMVGSGQETQYF
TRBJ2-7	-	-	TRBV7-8	TGTGCCAGCAGCTTAGTCTTAACCGGCGACGAGCAGTACTTC	CASSLVLTGDEQYF
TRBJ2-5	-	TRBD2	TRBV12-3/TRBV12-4	TGTGCCAGCAGTGCCGGCCTACTAGCGGGGGGCACAGAGACCCAGTACTTC	CASSAGLLAGGTETQYF
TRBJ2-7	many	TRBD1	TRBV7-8	TGTGCCAGCAGCTTACCCGGGACAGGGGTTACCTACGAGCAGTACTTC	CASSLPGTGVTYEQYF
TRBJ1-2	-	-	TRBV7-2	TGTGCCAGCAGCTTAGATTTTGGTGGCTACACCTTC	CASSLDFGGYTF
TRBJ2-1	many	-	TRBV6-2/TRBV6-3	TGTGCCAGCAGCATTCGTGGCAGGGGTCGGGGGACTGATTACAATGAGCAGTTCTTC	CASSIRGRGRGTDYNEQFF
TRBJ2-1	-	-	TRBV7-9	TGTGCCAGCAGCTCCCTTCCAACTAGTGACAATGAGCAGTTCTTC	CASSSLPTSDNEQFF
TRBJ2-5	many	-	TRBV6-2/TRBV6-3	TGTGCCAGCAGTGAAGGGCAAGAGACCCAGTACTTC	CASSEGQETQYF
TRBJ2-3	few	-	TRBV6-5	TGTGCCAGCAGTTTAGGGCAAAGGGTACTCACAGATACGCAGTATTTT	CASSLGQRVLTDTQYF
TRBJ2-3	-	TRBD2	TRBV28	TGTGCCAGCAAACTAGCGGGCACTAGCACAGATACGCAGTATTTT	CASKLAGTSTDTQYF
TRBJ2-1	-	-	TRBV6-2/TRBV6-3	TGTGCCAGTACACAGTGGCAGGGGGGAAGCAATGAGCAGTTCTTC	CASTQWQGGSNEQFF
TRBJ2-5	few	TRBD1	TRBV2	TGTGCCAGCAGAAAGGCTAGGACAGGGGTTGGGGAGACCCAGTACTTC	CASRKARTGVGETQYF
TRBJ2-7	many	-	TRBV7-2	TGTGCCAGCAGCTTAGATGCCGGAAGTTCCTACGAGCAGTACTTC	CASSLDAGSSYEQYF